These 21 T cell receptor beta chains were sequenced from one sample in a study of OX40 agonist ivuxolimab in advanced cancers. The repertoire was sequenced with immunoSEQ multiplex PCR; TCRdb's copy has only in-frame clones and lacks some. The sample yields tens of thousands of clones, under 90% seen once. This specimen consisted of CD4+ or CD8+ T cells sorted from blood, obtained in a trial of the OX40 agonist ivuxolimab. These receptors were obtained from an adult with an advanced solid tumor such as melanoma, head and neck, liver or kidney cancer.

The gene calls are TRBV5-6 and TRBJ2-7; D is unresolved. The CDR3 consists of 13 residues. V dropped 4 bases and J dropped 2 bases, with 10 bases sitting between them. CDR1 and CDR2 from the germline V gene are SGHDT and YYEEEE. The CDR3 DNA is TGTGCCAGCAGCGCGGCCAACCCCTACGAGCAGTACTTC. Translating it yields CASSAANPYEQYF.

For the CDR3, the DNA is TGTGCCAGCAGCACCCTCGGCGCAATGAGGCAGTTCTTC. Protein product: CASSTLGAMRQFF. This sequence joins TRBV7-8 and TRBJ2-1; D is unresolved. The CDR3 loop spans 13 amino acids. V was clipped by 5 bases and J by 12 bases, with 17 bases between them. Per germline, CDR1 SGHVS and CDR2 FQNEAQ. The full variable domain, completed using reference TRBV7-8 and TRBJ2-1, is GAGVSQSPRYKVAKRGQDVALRCDPISGHVSLFWYQQALGQGPEFLTYFQNEAQLDKSGLPSDRFFAERPEGSVSTLKIQRTQQEDSAVYLCASSTLGAMRQFFGPGTRLTVL.

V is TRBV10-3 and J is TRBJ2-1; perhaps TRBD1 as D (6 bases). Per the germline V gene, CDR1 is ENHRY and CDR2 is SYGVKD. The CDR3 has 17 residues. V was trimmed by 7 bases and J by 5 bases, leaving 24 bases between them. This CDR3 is CAITRRTQGGGDNEQFF. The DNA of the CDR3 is TGTGCCATCACTAGGAGGACACAGGGTGGTGGAGACAATGAGCAGTTCTTC.

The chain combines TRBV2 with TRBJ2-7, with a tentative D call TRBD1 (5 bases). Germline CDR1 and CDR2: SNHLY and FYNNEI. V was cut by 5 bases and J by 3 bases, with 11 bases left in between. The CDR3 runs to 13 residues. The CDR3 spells CASSPAGIYEQYF. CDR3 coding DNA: TGTGCCAGCAGTCCAGCAGGGATCTACGAGCAGTACTTC.

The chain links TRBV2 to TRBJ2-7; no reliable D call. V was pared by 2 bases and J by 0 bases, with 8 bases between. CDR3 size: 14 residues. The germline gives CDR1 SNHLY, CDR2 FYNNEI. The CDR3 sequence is CASSEILISYEQYF. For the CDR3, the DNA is TGTGCCAGCAGTGAAATCTTGATCTCCTACGAGCAGTACTTC.

As DNA, the CDR3 is TGTGCCAGCAGCGATCGACTAGCGGAAGAGACCCAGTACTTC. Its translation is CASSDRLAEETQYF. The rearrangement links TRBV9 to TRBJ2-5, with 9 bases aligning to TRBD2. CDR3 length: 14 residues. Germline V gene data show CDR1 as SGDLS and CDR2 as YYNGEE. J gave up 3 bases and V 3 bases, and 3 bases lay outside the gene matches.

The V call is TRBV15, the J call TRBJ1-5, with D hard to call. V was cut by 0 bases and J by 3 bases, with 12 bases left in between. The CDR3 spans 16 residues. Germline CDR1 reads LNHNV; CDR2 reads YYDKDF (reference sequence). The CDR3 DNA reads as TGTGCCACCAGCAGAGATCGGGGAGGCCTCAATCAGCCCCAGCATTTT. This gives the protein CATSRDRGGLNQPQHF.

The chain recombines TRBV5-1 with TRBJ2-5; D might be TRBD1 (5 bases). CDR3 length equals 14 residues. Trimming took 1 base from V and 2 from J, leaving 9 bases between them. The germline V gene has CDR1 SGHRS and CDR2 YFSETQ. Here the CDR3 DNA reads TGCGCCAGCAGCTTGATGGCAGGGCAAGAGACCCAGTACTTC. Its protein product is CASSLMAGQETQYF.

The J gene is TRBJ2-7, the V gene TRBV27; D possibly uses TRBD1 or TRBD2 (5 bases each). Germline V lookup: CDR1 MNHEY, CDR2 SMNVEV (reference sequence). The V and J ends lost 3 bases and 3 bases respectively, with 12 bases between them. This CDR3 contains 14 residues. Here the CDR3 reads CASSLARDGYEQYF. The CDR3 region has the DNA TGTGCCAGCAGTTTGGCTCGGGACGGCTACGAGCAGTACTTC.

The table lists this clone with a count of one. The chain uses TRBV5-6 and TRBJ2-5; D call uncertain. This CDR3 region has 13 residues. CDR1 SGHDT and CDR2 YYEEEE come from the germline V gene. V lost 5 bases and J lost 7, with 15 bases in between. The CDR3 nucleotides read TGTGCCAGCAGTTCGACCGCAGAAGGGACCCAGTACTTC. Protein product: CASSSTAEGTQYF.

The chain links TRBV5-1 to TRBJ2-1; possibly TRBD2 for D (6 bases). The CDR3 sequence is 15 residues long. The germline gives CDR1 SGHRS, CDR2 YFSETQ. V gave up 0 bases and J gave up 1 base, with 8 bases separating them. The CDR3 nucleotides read TGCGCCAGCAGCTTGGCGGGAGTTTCCTACAATGAGCAGTTCTTC. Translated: CASSLAGVSYNEQFF.

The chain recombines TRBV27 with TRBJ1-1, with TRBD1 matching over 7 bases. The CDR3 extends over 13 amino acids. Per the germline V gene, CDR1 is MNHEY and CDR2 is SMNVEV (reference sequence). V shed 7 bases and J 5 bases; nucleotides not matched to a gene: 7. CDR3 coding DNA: TGTGCCAGCAAGTTAAGGGGGCCAACTGAAGCTTTCTTT. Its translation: CASKLRGPTEAFF.

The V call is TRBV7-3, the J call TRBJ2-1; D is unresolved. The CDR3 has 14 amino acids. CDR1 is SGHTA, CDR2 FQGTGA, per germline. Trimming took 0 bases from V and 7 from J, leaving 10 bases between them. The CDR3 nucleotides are TGTGCCAGCAGCTTAACTTACACTGTTAATGAGCAGTTCTTC. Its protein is CASSLTYTVNEQFF.

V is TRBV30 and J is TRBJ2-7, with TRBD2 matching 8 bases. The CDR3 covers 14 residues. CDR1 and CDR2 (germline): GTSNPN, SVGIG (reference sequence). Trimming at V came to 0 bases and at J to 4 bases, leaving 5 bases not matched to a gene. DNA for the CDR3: TGTGCCTGGAGTGTACAGCGGGAGACTTACGAGCAGTACTTC. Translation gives CAWSVQRETYEQYF.

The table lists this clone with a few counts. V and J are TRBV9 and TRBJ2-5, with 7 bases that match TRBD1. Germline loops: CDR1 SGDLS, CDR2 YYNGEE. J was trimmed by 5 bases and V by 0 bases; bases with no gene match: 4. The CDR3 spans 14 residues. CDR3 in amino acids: CASSVEGAGETQYF. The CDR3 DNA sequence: TGTGCCAGCAGCGTAGAGGGGGCCGGGGAGACCCAGTACTTC.

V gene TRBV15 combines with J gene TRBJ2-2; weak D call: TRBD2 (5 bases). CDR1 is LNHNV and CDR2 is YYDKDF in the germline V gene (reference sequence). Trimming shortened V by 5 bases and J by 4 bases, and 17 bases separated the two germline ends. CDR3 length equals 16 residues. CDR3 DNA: TGTGCCACCAGCGGGTTTGGAGAGGGCATCACCGGGGAGCTGTTTTTT. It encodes CATSGFGEGITGELFF.

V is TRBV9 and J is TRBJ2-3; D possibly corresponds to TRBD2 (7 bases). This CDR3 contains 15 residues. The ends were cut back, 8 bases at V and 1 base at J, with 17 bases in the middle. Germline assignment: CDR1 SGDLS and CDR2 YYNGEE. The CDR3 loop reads CASDRGGDRTDTQYF. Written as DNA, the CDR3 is TGTGCCAGTGATAGGGGGGGCGATCGCACAGATACGCAGTATTTT.

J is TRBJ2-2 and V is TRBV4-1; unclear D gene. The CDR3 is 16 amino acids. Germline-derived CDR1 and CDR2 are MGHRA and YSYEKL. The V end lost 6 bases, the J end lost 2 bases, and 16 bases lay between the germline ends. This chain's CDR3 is CASSQFQGFNTGELFF. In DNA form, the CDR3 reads TGCGCCAGCAGTCAATTCCAAGGGTTCAACACCGGGGAGCTGTTTTTT.

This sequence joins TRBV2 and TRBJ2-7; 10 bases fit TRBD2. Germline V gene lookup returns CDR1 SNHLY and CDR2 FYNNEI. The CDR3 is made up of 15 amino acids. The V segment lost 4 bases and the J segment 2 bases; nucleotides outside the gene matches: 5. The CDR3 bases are TGTGCCAGCAGTGGAAGGACTAGCGGAGCCTACGAGCAGTACTTC. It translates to CASSGRTSGAYEQYF.

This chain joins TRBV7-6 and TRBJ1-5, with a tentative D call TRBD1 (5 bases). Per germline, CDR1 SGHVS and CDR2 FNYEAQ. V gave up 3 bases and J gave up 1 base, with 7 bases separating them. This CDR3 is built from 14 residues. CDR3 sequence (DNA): TGTGCCAGCAGCTTTGGGGACAGCAATCAGCCCCAGCATTTT. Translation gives CASSFGDSNQPQHF.

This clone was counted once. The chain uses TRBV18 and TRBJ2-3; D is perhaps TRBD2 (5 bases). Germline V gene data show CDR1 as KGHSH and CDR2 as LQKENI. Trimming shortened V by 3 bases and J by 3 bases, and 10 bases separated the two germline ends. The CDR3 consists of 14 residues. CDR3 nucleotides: TGTGCCAGCTCACCTCGAGGGATTACAGATACGCAGTATTTT. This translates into CASSPRGITDTQYF.